These 15 T cell receptor beta chains originate from one sample sequenced in a study of naive and memory T cell subsets (dated by TCRdb to 2017 to 2019). Library method: UMI-ligation and nested PCR. The instrument was an Illumina MiSeq. An equimolar mix of two oligonucleotides covering both TRBC1 and TRBC2 was used as the beta constant-region primer. In-frame beta chains were kept once TCRdb had trimmed the public reads at Q25 with fastp and called clones with MiXCR. Rows with one shared CDR3 protein collapse into an entry with the most common genes and DNA. The table for this sample lists 140,000 to 150,000 distinct CDR3 sequences; around 15% of them were counted only once. The ten largest make up 0.14% to 0.15% of the sample. The sequencing input was naive CD4+ T cells from blood. The meaning of the sample's cell subset or site label: naive T cells, CD45RA high CD27+. The source of these receptors is a human donor in good health.

The chain employs TRBV10-3 and TRBJ1-5; D not resolved. The CDR3 loop spans 14 amino acids. V lost 2 bases, J lost 3 bases, and 8 bases lay in between. CDR1 and CDR2 (germline): ENHRY, SYGVKD. The CDR3 DNA reads TGTGCCATCAGTGAGAGGACCGACAATCAGCCCCAGCATTTT. Its translation: CAISERTDNQPQHF.

This clonotype was detected only a few times. The genes are TRBV28 and TRBJ2-2; 7 nucleotides align to TRBD1. This CDR3 is 14 amino acids long. Germline lookup yields CDR1 MDHEN and CDR2 SYDVKM. V gave up 7 bases and J gave up 8 bases; unmatched junction bases: 10. CDR3 sequence (DNA): TGTGCCAGCACGGGACAGACCCTTGGGGGGGAGCTGTTTTTT. Encoded protein: CASTGQTLGGELFF.

This clonotype was recorded a few times. The chain couples TRBV14 to TRBJ2-1, with a weak D call TRBD1 (5 bases). Trimming stripped 7 bases from V and 9 bases from J, with 13 bases between. Germline CDR1 and CDR2: SGHDN and FVKESK. This CDR3 region has 12 residues. The CDR3 sequence: CASKPGIGEQFF. The CDR3 DNA sequence: TGTGCCAGCAAACCAGGGATTGGTGAGCAGTTCTTC.

At least ten counts were recorded for this clonotype. The rearrangement uses TRBV7-9 and TRBJ2-7; TRBD1 aligns across 9 bases. Trimming cost V 4 bases and J 7 bases; bases outside gene matches: 11. CDR3 length: 15 residues. Germline V gene sequence: CDR1 SEHNR, CDR2 FQNEAQ (reference sequence). CDR3 sequence reads: CASSSGQGLPTEQYF. CDR3 in DNA: TGTGCCAGCAGCTCAGGACAGGGGCTACCGACGGAGCAGTACTTC.

The rearrangement joins TRBV20-1 to TRBJ2-5, with 12 nucleotides matching TRBD2. There are 15 residues in the CDR3. The germline V gene encodes CDR1 DFQATT and CDR2 SNEGSKA (reference sequence). The V and J ends lost 5 bases and 7 bases, in that order; junction bases with no gene match: 11. This chain's CDR3 is CSASLGLAGHGTQYF. The CDR3 DNA follows: TGCAGTGCTTCCCTGGGACTAGCGGGTCACGGGACCCAGTACTTC.

This clonotype has ten or more counts. The genes are TRBV7-9 and TRBJ1-1, with D uncertain. There are 15 residues in the CDR3. V gave up 2 bases and J gave up 5 bases, with 15 bases separating them. The germline CDR1 and CDR2 sequences are SEHNR and FQNEAQ (reference sequence). The CDR3 DNA is TGTGCCAGCAGCTTATCCGGCTACCACGTAACTGAAGCTTTCTTT. Translated, it gives CASSLSGYHVTEAFF.

This clonotype was seen a few times. The chain employs TRBV12-3 or TRBV12-4 and TRBJ1-2, with TRBD1 identical over 7 bases. The CDR3 loop spans 14 amino acids. V shed 8 bases and J 4 bases; nucleotides not matched to a gene: 10. CDR3 region: CASSSTGSAYGYTF. The CDR3 bases are TGTGCCAGCTCATCGACAGGGTCGGCCTATGGCTACACCTTC.

This rearrangement joins TRBV18 to TRBJ1-5; D is unresolved. The CDR3 is 14 amino acids. V was clipped by 2 bases and J by 6 bases, with 11 bases between them. Per germline, CDR1 KGHSH and CDR2 LQKENI. The CDR3 sequence: CASSPIGQSQPQHF. CDR3 DNA sequence: TGTGCCAGCTCACCAATTGGGCAGTCTCAGCCCCAGCATTTT.

This chain joins TRBV5-4 and TRBJ1-1, with 7 positions matching TRBD1. The CDR3 is made up of 16 amino acids. V trimming: 5 bases; J trimming: 0 bases; junction bases outside the gene matches: 10. From germline, CDR1 is SGHNT and CDR2 YYREEE (reference sequence). CDR3 coding DNA: TGTGCCAGCAGTCCCATTTCAGGGGGTATGAACACTGAAGCTTTCTTT. Translation: CASSPISGGMNTEAFF.

This clonotype was seen more than once but under ten times. The CDR3 protein is CAILGLAGGAQFF. The CDR3 DNA is TGTGCCATCCTGGGACTAGCGGGAGGGGCACAGTTCTTC. The V and J genes are TRBV10-3 and TRBJ2-1; 16 positions agree with TRBD2. The CDR3 has 13 amino acids. The trim removed 8 bases at V and 13 bases at J, leaving 5 bases unmatched. The germline V gene encodes CDR1 ENHRY and CDR2 SYGVKD.

The gene calls are TRBV29-1 and TRBJ2-7; D possibly corresponds to TRBD1 (5 bases). V lost 8 bases and J lost 4, with 15 bases in between. Germline values: CDR1 SQVTM, CDR2 ANQGSEA. This CDR3 is built from 12 residues. CDR3 protein: CSCRQGLYEQYF. The CDR3 region has the DNA TGCAGCTGCCGGCAGGGTTTGTACGAGCAGTACTTC.

This clonotype has a handful of counts. The chain is built from TRBV7-2 and TRBJ2-7; tentative D call: TRBD1 (5 bases). This CDR3 comprises 14 residues. Germline V gene lookup returns CDR1 SGHTA and CDR2 FQGNSA. The V end lost 2 bases, the J end lost 2 bases, and 10 bases lay between the germline ends. The CDR3 nucleotides are TGTGCCAGCAGCTTAAGGGGCTCGGCCTACGAGCAGTACTTC. Amino acid sequence: CASSLRGSAYEQYF.

The chain employs TRBV7-3 and TRBJ2-3, with TRBD2 matching 7 bases. The CDR3 consists of 16 residues. CDR1 and CDR2 from the germline V gene are SGHTA and FQGTGA. Losses at the gene ends were 3 bases for V and 2 bases for J; bases not matched to a gene: 8. For the CDR3, the DNA is TGTGCCAGCAGCTTCACGGGAGGAGCGAACACAGATACGCAGTATTTT. Encoded protein: CASSFTGGANTDTQYF.

V and J are TRBV20-1 and TRBJ2-5; no firm D call. This CDR3 spans 12 amino acids. Germline loops: CDR1 DFQATT, CDR2 SNEGSKA (reference sequence). V lost 3 bases to trimming and J lost 5 bases, with 10 bases between them. For the CDR3, the DNA is TGCAGTGCTAGGGGTGGTGCGGAGACCCAGTACTTC. It codes for CSARGGAETQYF.

This clonotype was observed a handful of times. The gene calls are TRBV20-1 and TRBJ2-7; 8 bases are a match to TRBD1. CDR1 is DFQATT and CDR2 is SNEGSKA in the germline V gene (reference sequence). This CDR3 is 16 amino acids long. Trimming cost V 6 bases and J 2 bases; bases outside gene matches: 15. The CDR3: CSASGQVPNPPYEQYF. In nucleotides, the CDR3 is TGCAGTGCGTCGGGACAGGTCCCCAACCCCCCCTACGAGCAGTACTTC.